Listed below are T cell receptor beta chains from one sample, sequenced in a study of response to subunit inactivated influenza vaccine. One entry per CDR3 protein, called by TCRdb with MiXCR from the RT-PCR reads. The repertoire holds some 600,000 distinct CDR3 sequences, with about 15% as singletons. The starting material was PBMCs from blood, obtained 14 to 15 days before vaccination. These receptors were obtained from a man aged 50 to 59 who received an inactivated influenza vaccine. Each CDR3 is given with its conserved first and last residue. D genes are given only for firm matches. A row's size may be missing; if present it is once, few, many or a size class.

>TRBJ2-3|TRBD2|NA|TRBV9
TGTGCCAGCAGCCCAGGACTAGCGGGATATTCAGATACGCAGTATTTT
CASSPGLAGYSDTQYF
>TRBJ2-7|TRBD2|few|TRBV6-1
TGTGCCAGCAGTGAAGTTTCGTGGCGGGAGAGTAGATACGAGCAGTACTTC
CASSEVSWRESRYEQYF
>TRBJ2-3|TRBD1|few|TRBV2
TGTGCCAGCAGCGCCGACAGGGACCTTGGCACAGATACGCAGTATTTT
CASSADRDLGTDTQYF
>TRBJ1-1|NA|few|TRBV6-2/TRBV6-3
TGTGCCAGCAGGGTTGCAGGGTCTAACACTGAAGCTTTCTTT
CASRVAGSNTEAFF
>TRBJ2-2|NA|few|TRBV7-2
TGTGCCAGCAGCTTACTGACAGGGAACACCGGGGAGCTGTTTTTT
CASSLLTGNTGELFF
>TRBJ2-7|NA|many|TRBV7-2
TGTGCCAGCAGCCGTCGGGAAGACTACGAGCAGTACTTC
CASSRREDYEQYF
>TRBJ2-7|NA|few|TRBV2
TGTGCCAGCTCGGTGGCCTCCTACGAGCAGTACTTC
CASSVASYEQYF
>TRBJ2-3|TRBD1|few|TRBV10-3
TGTGCCATCCGGGACAGGGGGCGCTTAGGAGATACGCAGTATTTT
CAIRDRGRLGDTQYF
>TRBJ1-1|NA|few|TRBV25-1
TGTGCCAGCAGTGTTCCCGGGGGCGGAAACACTGAAGCTTTCTTT
CASSVPGGGNTEAFF
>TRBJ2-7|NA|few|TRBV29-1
TGCAGCGTTCGCGGTACACCCTCCTACGAGCAGTACTTC
CSVRGTPSYEQYF
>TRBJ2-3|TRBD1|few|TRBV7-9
TGTGCCAGCAGCCTCCGACAGGGCCCCACAGATACGCAGTATTTT
CASSLRQGPTDTQYF
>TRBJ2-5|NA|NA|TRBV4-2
TGTGCCAGCATGGGGGGGGGCCCTCAAGAGACCCAGTACTTC
CASMGGGPQETQYF
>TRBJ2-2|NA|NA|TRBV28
TGTGCCAGCAGACAGGGAGGCACCGGGGAGCTGTTTTTT
CASRQGGTGELFF
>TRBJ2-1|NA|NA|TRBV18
TGTGCCAGCTCACTTGCCGGGACACGAAATGAGCAGTTCTTC
CASSLAGTRNEQFF
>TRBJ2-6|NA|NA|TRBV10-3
TGTGCCATCAGTGATATGTCTGGGGCCAACGTCCTGACTTTC
CAISDMSGANVLTF
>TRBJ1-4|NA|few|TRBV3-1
TGTGCCAGCAGCCCCCGGACGGGTTTTAAGGAAAAACTGTTTTTT
CASSPRTGFKEKLFF
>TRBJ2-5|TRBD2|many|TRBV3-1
TGCGCCAGCAGCCCACTAGCGGGACCGGAGACCCAGTACTTC
CASSPLAGPETQYF
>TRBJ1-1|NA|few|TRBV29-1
TGCAGCGTCGTCCGAAAGATTAACACTGAAGCTTTCTTT
CSVVRKINTEAFF
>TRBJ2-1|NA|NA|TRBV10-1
TGCGCCAGCAAAGACGTAGGGATTCCTCGCCATGAGCAGTTCTTC
CASKDVGIPRHEQFF
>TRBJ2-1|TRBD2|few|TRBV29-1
TGCAGTTATAGCGGGACTCTATACAATGAGCAGTTCTTC
CSYSGTLYNEQFF
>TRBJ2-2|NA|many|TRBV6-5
TGTGCCAGCAGTTACTTTAGCGGTAACACCGGGGAGCTGTTTTTT
CASSYFSGNTGELFF
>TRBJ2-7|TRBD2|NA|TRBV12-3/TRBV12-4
TGTGCCAGCAGTTTAGCGCGGGCTAGCGGGCTGTACGAGCAGTACTTC
CASSLARASGLYEQYF
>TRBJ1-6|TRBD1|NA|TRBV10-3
TGTGCCATCAAAGACAGGGATAATTCACCCCTCCACTTT
CAIKDRDNSPLHF
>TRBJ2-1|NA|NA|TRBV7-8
TGTGCCAGCAGCCCGAGACTGGGGGCGGCCGCCTATCAAGGGAATGAGCAGTTCTTC
CASSPRLGAAAYQGNEQFF
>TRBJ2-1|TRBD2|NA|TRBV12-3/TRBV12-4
TGTGCCAGCAGTCTACTAGCGCCGGACTACAATGAGCAGTTCTTC
CASSLLAPDYNEQFF
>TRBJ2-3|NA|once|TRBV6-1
TGTGCCAGCAGTGTGAGGGATAGGGACCATACGCAGTATTTT
CASSVRDRDHTQYF